A single sample is the source of the 25 T cell receptor beta chains below, sequenced in a study of blood T cells in healthy people across ages. Through a sample-barcoded 5' primer and a J-beta primer mix, a second PCR was run for roughly 6 to 12 cycles. TCRdb reanalysed the 5' RACE reads using MiXCR and keeps one entry per CDR3 protein. The table has about 720,000 distinct CDR3 sequences, approximately 21% seen once. Sequencing used blood. Every receptor here comes from a man in his 70s in good health.

V and J are TRBV3-1 and TRBJ2-3; possibly TRBD2 for D (5 bases). Germline values: CDR1 LGHDT, CDR2 YNNKEL (reference sequence). The V end was cut by 0 bases, the J end by 14 bases, with 18 bases between. CDR3 size: 14 residues. CDR3 in amino acids: CASSQDTLAPGTYF. CDR3 DNA: TGTGCCAGCAGCCAAGACACTCTAGCCCCCGGCACGTATTTT.

This clonotype turned up a few times. This sequence joins TRBV7-3 and TRBJ2-1; 14 positions match TRBD2. Germline V CDR1 and CDR2: SGHTA, FQGTGA. The trim removed 4 bases at V and 1 base at J, leaving 6 bases unmatched. The CDR3 runs to 18 residues. The CDR3 DNA reads as TGTGCCAGCAGCTCTAAGGGACTAGCGGGAGAGTCCTACAATGAGCAGTTCTTC. This sequence encodes CASSSKGLAGESYNEQFF. Combining the CDR3 with reference TRBV7-3 and TRBJ2-1 gives the whole variable domain GAGVSQTPSNKVTEKGKYVELRCDPISGHTALYWYRQSLGQGPEFLIYFQGTGAADDSGLPNDRFFAVRPEGSVSTLKIQRTERGDSAVYLCASSSKGLAGESYNEQFFGPGTRLTVL.

This clonotype was observed a handful of times. The chain combines TRBV10-3 with TRBJ2-3, with 7 bases fitting TRBD1. The CDR3 has 15 residues. Germline-derived CDR1 and CDR2 are ENHRY and SYGVKD. The J segment lost 2 bases and the V segment lost 6 bases, leaving 8 bases of the junction unmatched. CDR3 bases: TGTGCCATCAGACTGACAGGGATGCCCACAGATACGCAGTATTTT. Translation gives CAIRLTGMPTDTQYF.

CDR3 DNA: TGTGCCAGCAGCTTAAGGGACGGGGAGCTGTTTTTT. Encoded protein: CASSLRDGELFF. The chain carries TRBV7-8 and TRBJ2-2; D not certain. The CDR3 loop spans 12 amino acids. V shed 2 bases and J shed 7 bases, with 5 bases lying between them. CDR1 is SGHVS and CDR2 is FQNEAQ in the germline V gene.

This clonotype was recorded a few times. V and J are TRBV5-5 and TRBJ2-2; D unclear. CDR1 SGHKS and CDR2 YYEKEE come from the germline V gene (reference sequence). The CDR3 covers 15 residues. V was clipped by 2 bases and J by 3 bases, with 11 bases between them. CDR3 residues: CASSFSQIYTGELFF. CDR3 sequence (DNA): TGTGCCAGCAGCTTTTCACAGATTTACACCGGGGAGCTGTTTTTT.

The chain is built from TRBV7-9 and TRBJ2-3; unclear D gene. This CDR3 is built from 15 residues. The germline gives CDR1 SEHNR, CDR2 FQNEAQ (reference sequence). Between the trimmed V and J ends, which lost 0 bases and 4 bases, there was a span of 11 bases. The CDR3 here is CASSLAETSADTQYF. The CDR3 region has the DNA TGTGCCAGCAGCTTAGCGGAGACGTCGGCAGATACGCAGTATTTT.

The chain recombines TRBV7-2 with TRBJ1-5; D is uncertain. Between the trimmed V and J ends, which lost 5 bases and 1 base, there was a span of 12 bases. CDR3 length: 15 residues. Germline V gene lookup returns CDR1 SGHTA and CDR2 FQGNSA. The CDR3 loop reads CASSNFQRSNQPQHF. The CDR3 coding sequence is TGTGCCAGCAGCAACTTTCAGAGAAGCAATCAGCCCCAGCATTTT. Full variable domain (missing parts from reference TRBV7-2 and TRBJ1-5): GAGVSQSPSNKVTEKGKDVELRCDPISGHTALYWYRQSLGQGLEFLIYFQGNSAPDKSGLPSDRFSAERTGGSVSTLTIQRTQQEDSAVYLCASSNFQRSNQPQHFGDGTRLSIL.

This clonotype was seen a few times. The chain has TRBV3-1 and TRBJ2-7, with 10 bases aligning to TRBD2. CDR1 and CDR2 (germline): LGHDT, YNNKEL (reference sequence). V shed 1 base and J 5 bases; nucleotides not matched to a gene: 5. CDR3 length: 15 amino acids. The CDR3, as DNA: TGTGCCAGCAGCCAAGTAGCAGCGGGAGGGAACGAGCAGTACTTC. Residues: CASSQVAAGGNEQYF.

This clonotype was seen more than once but under ten times. CDR3 residues: CASSPTPGGSRNSPLHF. CDR3 sequence (DNA): TGTGCCAGCAGCCCTACACCAGGGGGGTCGCGAAATTCACCCCTCCACTTT. The chain joins TRBV7-6 to TRBJ1-6, with 7 bases matching TRBD1. This CDR3 has 17 residues. CDR1 and CDR2 (germline): SGHVS, FNYEAQ. V was clipped by 5 bases and J by 7 bases; unmatched bases: 14. The full variable domain, in which reference TRBV7-6 and TRBJ1-6 provide the parts outside the CDR3, is GAGVSQSPRYKVTKRGQDVALRCDPISGHVSLYWYRQALGQGPEFLTYFNYEAQQDKSGLPNDRFSAERPEGSISTLTIQRTEQRDSAMYRCASSPTPGGSRNSPLHFGNGTRLTVT.

This clonotype was observed a few times. V and J are TRBV6-5 and TRBJ1-3; D call uncertain. The CDR3 has 14 amino acids. V was cut by 6 bases and J by 2 bases, with 11 bases left in between. In germline, CDR1 is MNHEY, CDR2 SVGAGI. CDR3 residues: CASSPDGPGNTIYF. The CDR3 nucleotides are TGTGCCAGCAGCCCCGACGGCCCTGGAAACACCATATATTTT.

This clonotype has only a few counts. The chain links TRBV6-6 to TRBJ2-5; TRBD1 matches at 9 bases. The CDR3 is 16 residues long. Germline V gene lookup returns CDR1 MNHNY and CDR2 SVGAGI (reference sequence). Trimming took 4 bases from V and 4 from J; bases not matched to a gene: 10. CDR3 protein: CASSCSGQGNGETQYF. As DNA, the CDR3 is TGTGCCAGCAGTTGCTCGGGACAGGGTAACGGAGAGACCCAGTACTTC.

This clonotype showed up many times. The chain carries TRBV20-1 and TRBJ2-3; 13 bases are a match to TRBD2. The V gene end was trimmed by 6 bases and the J gene end by 2 bases; junction bases not matched to a gene: 5. Germline V lookup: CDR1 DFQATT, CDR2 SNEGSKA (reference sequence). The length of the CDR3 is 15 residues. The CDR3: CSAPTSGGTTDTQYF. CDR3 sequence (DNA): TGCAGTGCACCGACTAGCGGGGGGACCACAGATACGCAGTATTTT.

This clonotype has more than one count but fewer than ten. This chain links TRBV29-1 with TRBJ2-5; D unresolved. The J call may be faulty, since TRBJ2-7 better matches the DNA end. Looked up from germline, CDR1 is SQVTM and CDR2 is ANQGSEA. The CDR3 length is 15 residues. CDR3 bases: TGCAGCGTGCCACGTCTTGCGCCCGGATTGTACGAGCAGTACGTC. Protein: CSVPRLAPGLYEQYV.

There are a few counts of this clonotype. J is TRBJ2-6 and V is TRBV29-1; D is uncertain. The CDR3 is 14 residues long. Per the germline V gene, CDR1 is SQVTM and CDR2 is ANQGSEA. V lost 4 bases and J 3 bases, leaving 10 bases between the germline ends. CDR3 residues: CSVGYGDGANVLTF. DNA of the CDR3: TGCAGCGTTGGATATGGTGATGGGGCCAACGTCCTGACTTTC.

V usage is TRBV15 and J usage is TRBJ2-2; 8 bases align to TRBD2. Unmatched junction bases numbered 3, after V lost 1 base and J lost 2 bases. Germline CDR1 and CDR2: LNHNV and YYDKDF (reference sequence). The CDR3 is 16 amino acids. CDR3 DNA sequence: TGTGCCACCAGCAGAGCCAGCGGGAGTAACACCGGGGAGCTGTTTTTT. Translating it yields CATSRASGSNTGELFF.

The V call is TRBV10-2, the J call TRBJ2-5; TRBD2 aligns across 7 bases. The DNA end lines up better with TRBJ2-7; the J call may be wrong. This CDR3 has 14 residues. Germline values: CDR1 WSHSY, CDR2 SAAADI. The CDR3: CAISGGTLGYEQYF. In DNA form, the CDR3 reads TGCGCCATCTCCGGGGGGACCCTTGGCTACGAGCAGTACTTC.

The chain carries TRBV4-2 and TRBJ2-7; possibly TRBD1 for D (6 bases). The ends were cut back, 1 base at V and 3 bases at J, with 13 bases in the middle. Germline V gene data show CDR1 as LGHNA and CDR2 as YNFKEQ. The CDR3 sequence is 15 residues long. The CDR3 DNA is TGTGCCAGCAGCCAAGGAGGTGCAGGGGACTACGAGCAGTACTTC. Translated, it gives CASSQGGAGDYEQYF.

The V gene is TRBV20-1, the J gene TRBJ2-7; D call uncertain. This CDR3 region has 14 residues. V lost 0 bases and J 0 bases, leaving 9 bases between the germline ends. Germline V lookup: CDR1 DFQATT, CDR2 SNEGSKA (reference sequence). CDR3 sequence reads: CSARDLADSYEQYV. CDR3 sequence (DNA): TGCAGTGCTAGAGATCTGGCAGACTCCTACGAGCAGTACGTC.

This clonotype appeared a few times. The gene calls are TRBV12-3 or TRBV12-4 and TRBJ1-5, with 8 bases fitting TRBD1. The CDR3 is 15 amino acids. J lost 7 bases, V lost 4 bases, and 9 bases had no gene match. CDR3 sequence reads: CASSWTGNSRQPQHF. The CDR3 DNA reads as TGTGCCAGCAGTTGGACAGGGAATTCACGACAGCCCCAGCATTTT.

This clonotype was counted at least ten times. The gene calls are TRBV28 and TRBJ2-7; D perhaps matches TRBD1 (5 bases). Germline values: CDR1 MDHEN, CDR2 SYDVKM. The CDR3 spans 14 residues. The V gene lost 6 bases and the J gene lost 6 bases, with 18 bases spanning the gap. The CDR3: CASRTNQGKPEQYF. Written as DNA, the CDR3 is TGTGCCAGCAGAACTAACCAGGGAAAACCCGAGCAGTACTTC.

This clonotype was found a few times. V usage is TRBV30 and J usage is TRBJ2-2; the D gene is possibly TRBD1 (6 bases). V dropped 1 base and J dropped 4 bases, with 13 bases sitting between them. The CDR3 is 15 residues long. CDR1 and CDR2 (germline): GTSNPN, SVGIG (reference sequence). The CDR3 loop reads CAWSGQAFGTGELFF. As DNA, the CDR3 is TGTGCCTGGAGTGGACAGGCCTTCGGCACCGGGGAGCTGTTTTTT.

The rearrangement joins TRBV7-8 to TRBJ1-5; D is unclear. The V gene's germline CDR1 is SGHVS and CDR2 FQNEAQ. Trimming pared 5 bases from V and 10 bases from J, leaving 18 bases between. The length of the CDR3 is 14 residues. CDR3 sequence reads: CASSLKDGEGPQHF. The CDR3 nucleotides are TGTGCCAGCAGCCTTAAAGACGGGGAGGGTCCCCAGCATTTT.

This clonotype was detected only a few times. CDR3 amino acids: CSADTTFDSYKSTNEKLFF. CDR3 bases: TGCAGTGCCGATACGACTTTTGACAGCTACAAGTCAACTAATGAAAAACTGTTTTTT. The V and J genes are TRBV20-1 and TRBJ1-4; D perhaps matches TRBD1 (5 bases). This CDR3 is 19 amino acids long. Trimming removed 6 bases from V and 0 bases from J, with 26 bases in between. In germline, CDR1 is DFQATT, CDR2 SNEGSKA (reference sequence).

In nucleotides, the CDR3 is TGTGCCAGCAGCTTAGCCCAGCAGCCGACCTACGAGCAGTACTTC. Amino acid sequence: CASSLAQQPTYEQYF. This sequence joins TRBV11-2 and TRBJ2-5, with D hard to call. Gene TRBJ2-7 matches the end of the DNA better, so the J call may be wrong. The length of the CDR3 is 15 residues. Germline CDR1 SGHAT, CDR2 FQNNGV.

This chain links TRBV11-2 with TRBJ2-2; no reliable D call. V lost 4 bases to trimming and J lost 2 bases, with 14 bases between them. Germline V gene lookup returns CDR1 SGHAT and CDR2 FQNNGV. CDR3 length equals 16 residues. CDR3 sequence reads: CASSSRTALNTGELFF. The CDR3 coding sequence is TGTGCCAGCAGCTCCCGGACGGCCTTAAACACCGGGGAGCTGTTTTTT.